This T cell receptor (beta chain) was captured by sequencing in a study of identical twins. Remarks on this clonotype: The antigen is not known.

A universal primer site was added by template switching, and unique molecular identifiers were carried by the cDNA. TCRdb redid the calling of the 5' RACE reads with MiXCR, one entry per CDR3 protein. This sample has roughly 240,000 distinct CDR3 sequences, with 5.5% to 7% found just once. Study-wide results and limits: Invariant populations such as MAIT and iNKT cells could partly muddle zero-insertion analyses. Insertions were fewer in abundant cord blood beta clonotypes, whereas memory repertoires showed none of this pattern.

Unmatched junction bases numbered 11, after V lost 5 bases and J lost 7 bases. Germline loops: CDR1 SGHVS, CDR2 FQNEAQ. This CDR3 region has 16 residues. These data also formed part of another study, on yellow fever vaccine responses in identical twins. That investigation notes: Twin vaccine T cell responses reportedly seemed partly convergent, partly personalized.

V gene TRBV7-8 combines with J gene TRBJ2-2; 9 positions match TRBD2. Sequencing was performed on memory (CD45RO+) T cells sorted from blood. The receptor's source is a young woman in good health. The CDR3 DNA reads TGTGCCAGCAGCCCGCTAGCGGGATATGCTAGCGGGGAGCTGTTTTTT. Translation: CASSPLAGYASGELFF. The full variable domain, completed using reference TRBV7-8 and TRBJ2-2, is GAGVSQSPRYKVAKRGQDVALRCDPISGHVSLFWYQQALGQGPEFLTYFQNEAQLDKSGLPSDRFFAERPEGSVSTLKIQRTQQEDSAVYLCASSPLAGYASGELFFGEGSRLTVL.